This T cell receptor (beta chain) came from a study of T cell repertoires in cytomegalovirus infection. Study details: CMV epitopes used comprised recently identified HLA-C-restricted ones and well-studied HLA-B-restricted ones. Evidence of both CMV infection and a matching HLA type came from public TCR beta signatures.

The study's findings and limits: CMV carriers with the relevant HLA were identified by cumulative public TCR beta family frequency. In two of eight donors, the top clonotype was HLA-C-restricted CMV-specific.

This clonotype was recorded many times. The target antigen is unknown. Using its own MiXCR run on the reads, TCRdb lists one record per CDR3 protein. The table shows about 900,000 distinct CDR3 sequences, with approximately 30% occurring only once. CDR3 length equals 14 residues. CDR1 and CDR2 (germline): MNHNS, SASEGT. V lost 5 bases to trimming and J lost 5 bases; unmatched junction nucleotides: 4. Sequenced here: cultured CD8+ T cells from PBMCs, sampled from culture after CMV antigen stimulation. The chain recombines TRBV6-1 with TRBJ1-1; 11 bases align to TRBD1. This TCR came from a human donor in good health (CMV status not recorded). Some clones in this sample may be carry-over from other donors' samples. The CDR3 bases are TGTGCCAGCAGTTGGACAGGGGGCTGGACTGAAGCTTTCTTT. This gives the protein CASSWTGGWTEAFF.